This is a list of T cell receptor beta chains from one sample in a study of T cells in Graves' hyperthyroidism and ophthalmopathy. In TCRdb, the multiplex PCR reads were re-called with MiXCR into one record per CDR3 protein. The sample carries around 100,000 distinct CDR3 sequences, roughly 44% recorded once. Sequencing was done on a sample of blood. All receptors come from a man aged 40-55 years with Graves' hyperthyroidism. The CDR3 runs from the conserved cysteine through the conserved F or W. The order of the fields is J gene, D gene, clone size, V gene, CDR3 protein, CDR3 DNA. A D gene is named only where the DNA matches it firmly. Some rows have no size entry. The others give once, few or many, or a class for an expanded clone.

TRBJ1-5 NA NA TRBV15 CATRTGRDNQPQHF TGTGCCACCCGCACAGGGCGGGATAATCAGCCCCAGCATTTT
TRBJ2-5 NA many TRBV6-5 CASRPTGQETQYF TGTGCCAGCCGGCCGACAGGCCAAGAGACCCAGTACTTC
TRBJ2-2 NA NA TRBV2 CASRRDPPVLFF TGTGCCAGCAGGAGGGATCCTCCGGTGCTGTTTTTT
TRBJ2-5 TRBD2 many TRBV2 CASRGTSARSETQYF TGTGCCAGCCGCGGGACTAGCGCGAGGAGTGAGACCCAGTACTTC
TRBJ2-5 TRBD1 few TRBV3-1 CASGTGGLETQYF TGTGCTAGCGGCACAGGGGGCCTGGAGACCCAGTACTTC
TRBJ2-5 NA NA TRBV20-1 CSARGRAGGQETQYF TGCAGTGCTAGAGGCCGAGCGGGCGGCCAAGAGACCCAGTACTTC
TRBJ2-1 NA many TRBV5-6 CASSLKVREQFF TGTGCCAGCAGCTTGAAGGTGCGGGAGCAGTTCTTC
TRBJ1-5 TRBD1 NA TRBV7-9 CASSPLPGQGRLEHF TGTGCCAGCAGCCCGCTCCCGGGACAGGGACGTCTCGAGCATTTT
TRBJ1-5 NA many TRBV29-1 CSVETSYNQPQHF TGCAGCGTTGAAACCAGCTACAATCAGCCCCAGCATTTT
TRBJ1-1 NA NA TRBV29-1 CGVEEAQNTEAFF TGCGGCGTTGAGGAGGCTCAGAACACTGAAGCTTTCTTT
TRBJ2-3 NA NA TRBV6-2/TRBV6-3 CASSSPPSDGSTDTQYF TGTGCCAGCAGTTCTCCCCCTTCTGACGGGAGTACAGATACGCAGTATTTT
TRBJ1-2 TRBD1 many TRBV19 CASSIPTGEAYGYTF TGTGCCAGTAGTATACCGACAGGGGAGGCCTATGGCTACACCTTC
TRBJ1-2 NA NA TRBV3-1 CASSQGDNYGYTF TGTGCCAGCAGCCAAGGTGATAACTATGGCTACACCTTC
TRBJ1-1 NA once TRBV18 CASSLGDEAVF TGTGCCAGCTCATTGGGGGATGAAGCTGTCTTT
TRBJ2-1 TRBD2 NA TRBV12-3/TRBV12-4 CASRGGLAGYNEQFF TGTGCCAGCAGGGGAGGACTAGCGGGGTACAATGAGCAGTTCTTC
TRBJ2-3 NA NA TRBV2 CANSAPEGTSTDTQYF TGTGCCAACAGTGCCCCTGAGGGGACAAGCACAGATACGCAGTATTTT
TRBJ1-2 NA once TRBV7-4 CASTPNQSGGRAAGYTF TGTGCCAGCACCCCAAACCAGTCGGGGGGGAGGGCCGCTGGCTACACCTTC
TRBJ1-1 NA many TRBV9 CASSVLSGTEAFF TGTGCCAGCAGCGTTCTTTCGGGAACTGAAGCTTTCTTT
TRBJ1-2 NA NA TRBV2 CASSANLEYYSYPF TGTGCCAGCAGTGCAAACCTGGAATACTATAGCTACCCCTTC
TRBJ2-1 TRBD2 NA TRBV29-1 CSQGSGGRNEQFF TGCAGCCAAGGGAGCGGGGGCCGGAATGAGCAGTTCTTC
TRBJ2-5 TRBD2 NA TRBV2 CASSERLAGQYF TGTGCCAGCAGTGAACGACTAGCGGGCCAGTACTTC
TRBJ2-1 TRBD2 many TRBV20-1 CSARDPRLAGSSYNEQFF TGCAGTGCTAGAGATCCAAGACTAGCGGGATCCTCCTACAATGAGCAGTTCTTC
TRBJ1-1 TRBD1 NA TRBV20-1 CSARRGVGQGALRAFF TGCAGTGCTAGACGGGGGGTGGGACAGGGGGCTCTGCGAGCTTTCTTT
TRBJ2-1 NA many TRBV24-1 CATSDLGASASVRGEQFF TGTGCCACCAGTGATTTAGGGGCCAGCGCTTCGGTCCGGGGCGAGCAGTTCTTC
TRBJ2-2 NA NA TRBV27 CASSFLTASTGELFF TGTGCCAGCAGTTTCCTGACAGCTTCCACCGGGGAGCTGTTTTTT
TRBJ1-3 NA NA TRBV7-2 CASSHGGLDTIYF TGTGCCAGCAGCCATGGGGGGCTTGACACCATATATTTT
TRBJ2-3 TRBD1 NA TRBV20-1 CSAHDRGGRDTQYF TGCAGTGCTCACGACAGGGGTGGGCGGGATACGCAGTATTTT
TRBJ2-3 TRBD1 many TRBV7-9 CASSLPRTGLLTDTQYF TGTGCCAGCAGCTTACCCAGGACAGGCCTACTCACAGATACGCAGTATTTT
TRBJ2-5 TRBD2 many TRBV11-3 CASSKESGLEKTQYF TGTGCCAGCAGCAAGGAGTCGGGACTAGAAAAGACCCAGTACTTC
TRBJ1-1 NA NA TRBV29-1 CSVVGGGTEAFF TGCAGCGTTGTGGGGGGCGGAACTGAAGCTTTCTTT
TRBJ2-7 TRBD1 NA TRBV7-9 CASSVGTGGGEQYF TGTGCCAGCAGTGTAGGGACAGGGGGCGGCGAGCAGTACTTC
TRBJ2-7 NA many TRBV27 CATSRGRSYEQYF TGTGCCACCTCACGAGGGAGGTCATACGAGCAGTACTTC
TRBJ2-5 TRBD1 many TRBV7-2 CASSLNRGQETQYF TGTGCCAGCAGCCTTAACAGGGGGCAAGAGACCCAGTACTTC
TRBJ1-3 NA many TRBV7-9 CASSLSSGNTIYF TGTGCCAGCAGCCTGTCCTCTGGAAACACCATATATTTT
TRBJ1-6 TRBD1 NA TRBV19 CASSTDGQGVVSYNSPLHF TGTGCCAGTAGCACAGATGGCCAGGGGGTCGTCTCCTATAATTCACCCCTCCACTTT
TRBJ2-7 TRBD2 NA TRBV19 CATGTSAYEQYF TGTGCCACCGGGACTAGCGCCTACGAGCAGTACTTC
TRBJ1-5 TRBD1 NA TRBV7-8 CASSLGTGYNEHF TGTGCCAGCAGCTTAGGGACAGGGTACAATGAGCATTTT
TRBJ2-5 NA many TRBV7-9 CASSITDYQETQYF TGTGCCAGCAGCATCACAGACTACCAAGAGACCCAGTACTTC
TRBJ1-5 NA NA TRBV7-2 CASSLGRARWQPPQHF TGTGCCAGCAGCTTAGGGCGGGCCAGGTGGCAACCGCCCCAGCATTTT
TRBJ2-1 NA many TRBV7-2 CASSLLLTIARNEQFF TGTGCCAGCAGCTTACTCCTAACGATTGCACGCAATGAGCAGTTCTTC
TRBJ1-2 NA NA TRBV30 CAWSVLRGARYGYTF TGTGCCTGGAGTGTACTACGGGGGGCGAGGTATGGCTACACCTTC
TRBJ1-1 NA many TRBV5-1 CASSFSGTSEAFF TGCGCCAGCAGCTTCTCCGGGACAAGTGAAGCTTTCTTT